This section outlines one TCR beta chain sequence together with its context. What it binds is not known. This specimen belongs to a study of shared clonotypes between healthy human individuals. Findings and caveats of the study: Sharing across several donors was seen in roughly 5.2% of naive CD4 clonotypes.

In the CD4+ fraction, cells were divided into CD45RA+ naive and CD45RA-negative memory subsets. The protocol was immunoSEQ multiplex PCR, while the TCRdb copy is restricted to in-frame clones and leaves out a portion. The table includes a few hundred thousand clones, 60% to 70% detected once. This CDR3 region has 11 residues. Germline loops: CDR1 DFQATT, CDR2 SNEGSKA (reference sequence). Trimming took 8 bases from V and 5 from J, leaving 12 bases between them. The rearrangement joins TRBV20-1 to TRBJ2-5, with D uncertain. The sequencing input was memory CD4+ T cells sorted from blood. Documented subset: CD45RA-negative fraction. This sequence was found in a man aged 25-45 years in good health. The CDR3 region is CSSLGYETQYF. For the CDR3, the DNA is TGCAGTTCCTTAGGGTACGAGACCCAGTACTTC.